This TCR beta chain was identified during a study of OX40 agonist ivuxolimab in advanced cancers. Trimming took 6 bases from V and 1 from J; bases not matched to a gene: 5. The CDR3 runs 14 residues. Here immunoSEQ multiplex PCR was the method, and the copy in TCRdb shows in-frame clones only, minus some. Of roughly 89,000 clones in the sample, approximately 86% were seen once. As concerns this clone: As yet, its antigen is unknown.

Study observations and caveats: Some nonresponders additionally presented with little normalized T-cell clonal expansion.

Sequenced material: CD4+ or CD8+ T cells sorted from blood, taken in a trial of the OX40 agonist ivuxolimab. The chain is built from TRBV6-7 and TRBJ1-1; 7 bases line up with TRBD1. TRBV6-7 counts as an open reading frame of uncertain function. The sequence derives from an adult with an advanced solid tumor such as melanoma, head and neck, liver or kidney cancer. The CDR3 bases are TGTGCCAGCAGCTTTGACAGGGAGAACACTGAAGCTTTCTTT. As protein: CASSFDRENTEAFF.